This passage covers 17 T cell receptor beta chains from one sample sequenced in a study of T cells in Graves' hyperthyroidism and ophthalmopathy. RNA transcripts yielded amplified TCR beta CDR3 regions. The TCR CDR3 was amplified in a first-round RT-PCR using the HTBI primer set. Each CDR3 protein is one row after TCRdb ran MiXCR on the multiplex PCR reads. The top ten hold about 27% of the sample, which has 370,000 or so distinct CDR3 sequences, around a sixth seen once. What was sequenced was blood. Receptors originate from a woman aged 18-30 years with Graves' hyperthyroidism that later progressed to Graves' ophthalmopathy.

J is TRBJ2-7 and V is TRBV29-1, with D tentatively TRBD1 (5 bases). This CDR3 spans 13 amino acids. V was cut by 6 bases and J by 5 bases, with 17 bases left in between. Looked up from germline, CDR1 is SQVTM and CDR2 is ANQGSEA. CDR3 nucleotides: TGCAGCGTCGCCCTTTTTGCAGGGCACGAGCAGTACTTC. Its protein product is CSVALFAGHEQYF.

This clonotype was found many times. V gene TRBV7-9 combines with J gene TRBJ1-5; D is uncertain. The CDR3 has 12 residues. CDR1 SEHNR and CDR2 FQNEAQ come from the germline V gene (reference sequence). With 5 bases removed from V and 5 bases from J, the gap between germline ends came to 7 bases. The CDR3 coding sequence is TGTGCCAGCAGCAGCCATGATCAGCCCCAGCATTTT. It specifies CASSSHDQPQHF.

The table lists this clonotype with a few counts. The rearrangement links TRBV5-1 to TRBJ2-1; D is undetermined. Germline V gene lookup returns CDR1 SGHRS and CDR2 YFSETQ. V was clipped by 4 bases and J by 0 bases, with 8 bases between them. CDR3 length equals 14 residues. The CDR3 loop reads CASSESFSYNEQFF. The CDR3, as DNA: TGCGCCAGCAGCGAATCTTTCTCCTACAATGAGCAGTTCTTC.

This clonotype was recorded many times. V is TRBV20-1 and J is TRBJ2-1, with unresolved D. From germline, CDR1 is DFQATT and CDR2 SNEGSKA (reference sequence). The CDR3 runs 12 residues. The V end was cut by 3 bases, the J end by 7 bases, with 10 bases between. In DNA, the CDR3 is TGCAGTGCTAGTAAGGTACCTAATGAGCAGTTCTTC. Translated, it gives CSASKVPNEQFF.

This clonotype was observed at least ten times. This chain uses TRBV2 with TRBJ2-2; D gene ambiguous. Trimming left V 2 bases short and J 6 bases short, with 10 bases between. This CDR3 is 14 amino acids long. CDR1 is SNHLY and CDR2 is FYNNEI in the germline V gene. The CDR3 reads CASSELPGSGELFF. CDR3 nucleotide sequence: TGTGCCAGCAGTGAATTGCCCGGGTCCGGGGAGCTGTTTTTT. Supplemented by reference TRBV2 and TRBJ2-2, the full variable domain reads EPEVTQTPSHQVTQMGQEVILRCVPISNHLYFYWYRQILGQKVEFLVSFYNNEISEKSEIFDDQFSVERPDGSNFTLKIRSTKLEDSAMYFCASSELPGSGELFFGEGSRLTVL.

This clonotype came up many times. The V call is TRBV6-1, the J call TRBJ1-4; D not resolved. The V end was cut by 5 bases, the J end by 0 bases, with 13 bases between. Germline CDR1 reads MNHNS; CDR2 reads SASEGT. The CDR3 has 16 residues. The CDR3 region is CASSYGVPATNEKLFF. The CDR3, as DNA: TGTGCCAGCAGTTACGGGGTACCGGCAACTAATGAAAAACTGTTTTTT.

In its sample, this clonotype was seen many times. V gene TRBV28 combines with J gene TRBJ2-3; TRBD1 matches 9 bases. This CDR3 comprises 14 residues. With V trimmed by 7 bases and J by 3 bases, 5 bases remained unmatched. Germline V gene lookup returns CDR1 MDHEN and CDR2 SYDVKM. As DNA, the CDR3 is TGTGCCAGCACTAGGGACAGGGAAACAGATACGCAGTATTTT. Its protein product is CASTRDRETDTQYF.

This sequence joins TRBV19 and TRBJ2-2; TRBD2 agrees at 9 bases. CDR1 and CDR2 (germline): LNHDA, SQIVND (reference sequence). The CDR3 has 17 amino acids. The ends lost 5 bases at V and 3 bases at J; junction bases unmatched: 10. CDR3 sequence (DNA): TGTGCCAGTAGTTTGAAAGCGGGAGGCACGTACACCGGGGAGCTGTTTTTT. It specifies CASSLKAGGTYTGELFF.

The chain joins TRBV15 to TRBJ1-1, with a tentative D call TRBD1 (5 bases). The CDR3 has 15 residues. Germline V lookup: CDR1 LNHNV, CDR2 YYDKDF (reference sequence). The V gene lost 0 bases and the J gene lost 2 bases, with 10 bases spanning the gap. The CDR3 is CATSRDLGANTEAFF. CDR3 in DNA: TGTGCCACCAGCAGAGATCTCGGGGCCAACACTGAAGCTTTCTTT.

This clonotype occurred many times. The chain carries TRBV20-1 and TRBJ2-7; either TRBD1 or TRBD2 may supply D (5 bases each). CDR1 and CDR2 (germline): DFQATT, SNEGSKA (reference sequence). The CDR3 is made up of 15 amino acids. Trimming took 3 bases from V and 4 from J, leaving 19 bases between them. CDR3 nucleotide sequence: TGCAGTGCTAGTGGGGACCCTAAAGGGATTTACGAGCAGTACTTC. Translating gives CSASGDPKGIYEQYF.

This clonotype was found many times. The chain combines TRBV5-6 with TRBJ2-7, with 12 nucleotides matching TRBD1. Trimming removed 2 bases from V and 7 bases from J; junction bases left unmatched: 10. Per germline, CDR1 SGHDT and CDR2 YYEEEE. The CDR3 runs to 16 residues. CDR3 in DNA: TGTGCCAGCAGCTTCGGTGCGGGACAGGGGGCGTCAGAGCAGTACTTC. It specifies CASSFGAGQGASEQYF.

The chain has TRBV10-3 and TRBJ2-1; the D gene is possibly TRBD2 (6 bases). Germline CDR1 and CDR2: ENHRY and SYGVKD. V was pared by 5 bases and J by 4 bases, with 15 bases between. This CDR3 spans 15 amino acids. CDR3 DNA: TGTGCCATCAGTAAGGAGGGTTCCTTGTACAATGAGCAGTTCTTC. Translation: CAISKEGSLYNEQFF.

The chain combines TRBV20-1 with TRBJ1-4; possibly TRBD1 for D (6 bases). The CDR3 spans 16 residues. Trimming pared 6 bases from V and 8 bases from J, leaving 25 bases between. Germline CDR1 reads DFQATT; CDR2 reads SNEGSKA (reference sequence). The CDR3 coding sequence is TGCAGTGCGAATGTCGGGGCGGGGGCCGCCAAAGAAAAACTGTTTTTT. Its translation: CSANVGAGAAKEKLFF.

This clonotype was recorded a few times. V is TRBV12-3 or TRBV12-4 and J is TRBJ1-4; TRBD1 is a possible D gene (5 bases). The V and J ends lost 8 bases and 5 bases respectively, with 18 bases between them. This CDR3 spans 15 amino acids. CDR3 nucleotide sequence: TGTGCCAGCGGCGTCATGGGGCAGGGAAATGAAAAACTGTTTTTT. As protein: CASGVMGQGNEKLFF.

This clonotype turned up a few times. This chain joins TRBV20-1 and TRBJ2-3; 9 bases are shared with TRBD2. Per germline, CDR1 DFQATT and CDR2 SNEGSKA (reference sequence). V was clipped by 1 base and J by 2 bases; unmatched bases: 4. CDR3 length: 15 residues. CDR3 in DNA: TGCAGTGCTAGAGCCCCTAGCGGGAACACAGATACGCAGTATTTT. This sequence encodes CSARAPSGNTDTQYF.

This clonotype was picked up many times. The chain uses TRBV28 and TRBJ1-2; possible D gene TRBD1, 5 bases. V was trimmed by 6 bases and J by 5 bases, leaving 16 bases between them. Looked up from germline, CDR1 is MDHEN and CDR2 is SYDVKM. The CDR3 covers 14 residues. The CDR3 region has the DNA TGTGCCAGCAGGCCGGACACGGGGGGGTATGGCTACACCTTC. It codes for CASRPDTGGYGYTF.

This clonotype occurred many times. The gene calls are TRBV7-9 and TRBJ2-1; D unclear. V lost 2 bases and J 0 bases, leaving 8 bases between the germline ends. The CDR3 is made up of 15 amino acids. Per the germline V gene, CDR1 is SEHNR and CDR2 is FQNEAQ (reference sequence). The DNA of the CDR3 is TGTGCCAGCAGCTTACGTTCGGGCTCCTACAATGAGCAGTTCTTC. Its protein product is CASSLRSGSYNEQFF.